A single sample is the source of the 17 T cell receptor beta chains below, sequenced in a study of T cell responses to AZD1222 COVID-19 vaccine. Sequencing used immunoSEQ multiplex PCR; TCRdb keeps in-frame clones, though not all of them. The sample has about 50,000 clones, 85% seen once. Sequencing used peripheral blood, obtained on day 0 of MenACWY control vaccination. The receptors originated from an adult in good health.

The chain joins TRBV5-6 to TRBJ1-1; TRBD1 agrees at 7 bases. Unmatched junction bases numbered 6, after V lost 2 bases and J lost 2 bases. Germline-derived CDR1 and CDR2 are SGHDT and YYEEEE. This CDR3 is 15 amino acids long. The CDR3 sequence: CASSFRTGVNTEAFF. For the CDR3, the DNA is TGTGCCAGCAGCTTTAGGACAGGTGTAAACACTGAAGCTTTCTTT.

The chain employs TRBV10-3 and TRBJ2-7; 8 bases align to TRBD1. The CDR3 sequence is 14 residues long. Per the germline V gene, CDR1 is ENHRY and CDR2 is SYGVKD. V trimming: 6 bases; J trimming: 2 bases; junction bases outside the gene matches: 6. Written as DNA, the CDR3 is TGTGCCATCAGACCGACAGGGGACGCCTACGAGCAGTACTTC. Its protein is CAIRPTGDAYEQYF.

V is TRBV5-1 and J is TRBJ1-1; D gene unclear. Looked up from germline, CDR1 is SGHRS and CDR2 is YFSETQ. Trimming took 4 bases from V and 0 from J, leaving 16 bases between them. The CDR3 runs to 16 residues. The CDR3 DNA reads TGCGCCAGCAGCCAACAAAGGGCGGGCATGAACACTGAAGCTTTCTTT. Translation gives CASSQQRAGMNTEAFF.

The rearrangement joins TRBV12-5 to TRBJ1-5; a weak D match, TRBD1 (6 bases). The germline CDR1 and CDR2 sequences are LGHNT and FRNRAP. The V end was cut by 9 bases, the J end by 7 bases, with 19 bases between. The CDR3 contains 14 residues. CDR3 sequence reads: CASAEGGARQPQHF. The CDR3 region has the DNA TGTGCTAGCGCCGAAGGGGGGGCTCGACAGCCCCAGCATTTT.

V and J are TRBV5-1 and TRBJ2-1; 14 nucleotides line up with TRBD2. The CDR3 totals 16 residues. Germline CDR1 is SGHRS and CDR2 is YFSETQ. The V segment lost 4 bases and the J segment 15 bases; nucleotides outside the gene matches: 15. The CDR3 nucleotides are TGCGCCAGCAGCCCGGACACGTCCGGGACTAGCGGGAGTCTGTTCTTC. Protein: CASSPDTSGTSGSLFF. Full variable domain (missing parts from reference TRBV5-1 and TRBJ2-1): KAGVTQTPRYLIKTRGQQVTLSCSPISGHRSVSWYQQTPGQGLQFLFEYFSETQRNKGNFPGRFSGRQFSNSRSEMNVSTLELGDSALYLCASSPDTSGTSGSLFFGPGTRLTVL.

This sequence joins TRBV19 and TRBJ1-2; 7 bases match TRBD1. The CDR3 loop spans 14 amino acids. Germline V gene data show CDR1 as LNHDA and CDR2 as SQIVND (reference sequence). V lost 9 bases and J lost 3; bases outside the gene matches: 10. Here the CDR3 DNA reads TGTGCCAGCAACCTGGGGCAGGGGGACTATGGCTACACCTTC. Translating gives CASNLGQGDYGYTF. The whole variable domain, filled in from reference TRBV19 and TRBJ1-2, reads DGGITQSPKYLFRKEGQNVTLSCEQNLNHDAMYWYRQDPGQGLRLIYYSQIVNDFQKGDIAEGYSVSREKKESFPLTVTSAQKNPTAFYLCASNLGQGDYGYTFGSGTRLTVV.

The V and J genes are TRBV4-1 and TRBJ1-2; TRBD1 matches 8 bases. The CDR3 contains 16 residues. V lost 0 bases and J lost 7; bases outside the gene matches: 10. Germline loops: CDR1 MGHRA, CDR2 YSYEKL. CDR3 region: CASSQDLPGGRIGYTF. The CDR3 coding sequence is TGCGCCAGCAGCCAAGATCTGCCAGGGGGCCGTATTGGCTACACCTTC.

The rearrangement links TRBV19 to TRBJ2-5, with 14 bases fitting TRBD2. This CDR3 is 19 amino acids long. The germline V gene encodes CDR1 LNHDA and CDR2 SQIVND (reference sequence). V gave up 6 bases and J gave up 5 bases; unmatched junction bases: 17. The CDR3 sequence: CASSTRPGLAGVGRETQYF. As DNA, the CDR3 is TGTGCCAGTAGCACGCGCCCGGGACTAGCGGGAGTCGGGAGGGAGACCCAGTACTTC. The variable domain in full, with the rest retrieved from reference TRBV19 and TRBJ2-5, is DGGITQSPKYLFRKEGQNVTLSCEQNLNHDAMYWYRQDPGQGLRLIYYSQIVNDFQKGDIAEGYSVSREKKESFPLTVTSAQKNPTAFYLCASSTRPGLAGVGRETQYFGPGTRLLVL.

The CDR3 DNA is TGTGCCAGCAGTTTATCCGGGGTGGGCGGTGAAAAACTGTTTTTT. Amino acid sequence: CASSLSGVGGEKLFF. The V gene is TRBV28, the J gene TRBJ1-4; unclear D gene. The germline V and J ends were trimmed by 1 base and 7 bases, with 13 bases remaining between them. The germline V gene encodes CDR1 MDHEN and CDR2 SYDVKM. This CDR3 is built from 15 residues.

The chain joins TRBV19 to TRBJ2-2, with TRBD1 as a possible D gene (7 bases). The CDR3 sequence is 17 residues long. The germline V and J ends were trimmed by 7 bases and 1 base, with 19 bases remaining between them. CDR1 is LNHDA and CDR2 is SQIVND in the germline V gene (reference sequence). The CDR3 region is CASIQLAGGRNTGELFF. DNA for the CDR3: TGTGCCAGTATTCAGTTGGCAGGGGGGAGGAACACCGGGGAGCTGTTTTTT.

The chain combines TRBV19 with TRBJ2-3, with 14 nucleotides matching TRBD2. The length of the CDR3 is 15 residues. The germline V gene encodes CDR1 LNHDA and CDR2 SQIVND (reference sequence). Trimming at V came to 7 bases and at J to 6 bases, leaving 6 bases not matched to a gene. DNA for the CDR3: TGTGCCAGTACCGCGGGACTAGCGGGAGCTGATACGCAGTATTTT. Protein sequence: CASTAGLAGADTQYF.

The chain uses TRBV28 and TRBJ2-1; 8 nucleotides line up with TRBD1. Germline V gene lookup returns CDR1 MDHEN and CDR2 SYDVKM. Trimming removed 7 bases from V and 7 bases from J; junction bases left unmatched: 9. The CDR3 extends over 14 amino acids. The CDR3 sequence is CASTMDRVWNEQFF. DNA of the CDR3: TGTGCCAGCACCATGGACAGGGTATGGAATGAGCAGTTCTTC.

This chain links TRBV30 with TRBJ2-1, with TRBD2 identical over 14 bases. The CDR3 loop spans 14 amino acids. V gave up 3 bases and J gave up 8 bases; unmatched junction bases: 3. The germline V gene encodes CDR1 GTSNPN and CDR2 SVGIG (reference sequence). The CDR3 reads CAWSLTSGRDEQFF. The CDR3 region has the DNA TGTGCCTGGAGCTTGACTAGCGGGAGGGATGAGCAGTTCTTC.

The J gene is TRBJ2-7, the V gene TRBV6-5, with TRBD2 identical over 13 bases. Trimming took 2 bases from V and 6 from J; bases not matched to a gene: 4. The CDR3 consists of 15 residues. Germline loops: CDR1 MNHEY, CDR2 SVGAGI. CDR3 nucleotides: TGTGCCAGCAGTTACCGGACTAGCGGGAGTGGCGAGCAGTACTTC. Its translation is CASSYRTSGSGEQYF.

The rearrangement links TRBV3-1 (or the pseudogene TRBV3-2) to TRBJ1-2; 11 bases are a match to TRBD1. CDR1 and CDR2 (germline): LGHDT, YNNKEL (reference sequence). This CDR3 comprises 16 residues. The ends lost 1 base at V and 7 bases at J; junction bases unmatched: 8. The CDR3 region is CASSQGTGGGLVGYTF. CDR3 sequence (DNA): TGTGCCAGCAGCCAAGGGACAGGGGGCGGGTTGGTTGGCTACACCTTC.

The chain recombines TRBV30 with TRBJ1-2; TRBD1 might be the D (6 bases). This CDR3 spans 13 amino acids. Germline lookup yields CDR1 GTSNPN and CDR2 SVGIG (reference sequence). Between the trimmed V and J ends, which lost 2 bases and 7 bases, there was a span of 14 bases. The DNA of the CDR3 is TGTGCCTGGAGTTCCGGGGGCGTTGGTGGCTACACCTTC. Encoded protein: CAWSSGGVGGYTF.

With regard to this clone: An end of the junction differs from the germline gene, which may be a read error. V usage is TRBV7-7 and J usage is TRBJ2-1; 8 nucleotides align to TRBD1. The length of the CDR3 is 14 residues. Germline V gives CDR1 SSHAT, CDR2 FNYEAQ (reference sequence). In DNA, the CDR3 is TGTGCTAGCAGCTCCCGGGACAGGTGGGATGAGCAGTTCTTC. As protein: CASSSRDRWDEQFF. The full variable domain, rest sourced from reference TRBV7-7 and TRBJ2-1, is GAGVSQSPRYKVTKRGQDVTLRCDPISSHATLYWYQQALGQGPEFLTYFNYEAQPDKSGLPSDRFSAERPEGSISTLTIQRTEQRDSAMYRCASSSRDRWDEQFFGPGTRLTVL.